This T cell receptor (beta chain) comes out of a study of immune heterogeneity within non-small cell lung tumors. Study overall: The tumor set comprised a few squamous cell carcinomas and nine to ten non-squamous carcinomas (plus 1 not otherwise specified). Study-level points and caveats: Identical dominant CDR3 beta clonotypes recurred across a patient's tumor sites, together with site-unique high-frequency clones. Although only moderate, the correlation of local T-cell clonality with local tumor mutational burden was significant (R 0.3 to 0.35).

TCRs were amplified from around 660 ng gDNA of bulk tumor per sample. In surgery, several biopsies were collected from each primary tumor at widely spaced sites. Curative surgical treatment was performed in patients who had newly diagnosed, untreated non-small cell lung cancer. Multiplex PCR was performed with 32 V and 13 J primers, and it amplified TCR beta CDR3. Each CDR3 protein is one row after TCRdb ran MiXCR on the multiplex PCR reads. The table shows about 6,400 distinct CDR3 sequences, with about 20% occurring only once. This clonotype qualifies as medium-sized. Its antigen is unknown. The V end was cut by 3 bases, the J end by 4 bases, with 12 bases between. The CDR3 consists of 13 residues. Germline V CDR1 and CDR2: DFQATT, SNEGSKA (reference sequence).

The receptor's source is a man in his 70s with non-small cell lung cancer. The specimen sequenced was lung tumor tissue. The chain uses TRBV20-1 and TRBJ1-2; D is unresolved. CDR3 sequence (DNA): TGCAGTGCTAGGCCCGGGGAAGGCTATGGCTACACCTTC. Protein: CSARPGEGYGYTF.